Below are 32 T cell receptor beta chains sequenced from a single sample in a study of response to subunit inactivated influenza vaccine. TCRdb passed the RT-PCR reads through MiXCR, listing each CDR3 protein once. Here the sample spans more than 550,000 distinct CDR3 sequences, 12% being singletons. The sequenced sample was PBMCs from blood, obtained on the day of vaccination. The receptors were sampled from a man aged 45-65 years who received an inactivated influenza vaccine.

This clonotype was detected ten times or more. This chain connects TRBV13 to TRBJ1-2; TRBD1 matches at 7 bases. The CDR3 length is 16 residues. Germline V gives CDR1 PRHDT, CDR2 FYEKMQ (reference sequence). V was clipped by 5 bases and J by 4 bases; unmatched bases: 13. In DNA form, the CDR3 reads TGTGCCAGCAGCATCGAGGAGGGGGCGCGAGGCTATGGCTACACCTTC. Protein: CASSIEEGARGYGYTF.

This clonotype was picked up a small number of times. This chain's CDR3 is CASKSAGNTGELFF. The CDR3 bases are TGTGCCAGCAAATCGGCAGGGAACACCGGGGAGCTGTTTTTT. The chain has TRBV2 and TRBJ2-2; D gene uncertain. CDR1 is SNHLY, CDR2 FYNNEI, per germline. The length of the CDR3 is 14 residues. V was pared by 7 bases and J by 1 base, with 10 bases between.

This clonotype was recorded many times. The rearrangement uses TRBV12-3 or TRBV12-4 and TRBJ2-1; 9 bases line up with TRBD2. This CDR3 has 17 amino acids. V lost 3 bases and J lost 7; bases outside the gene matches: 13. The CDR3 loop reads CASSFPGLASQRNEQFF. The CDR3 DNA reads TGTGCCAGCAGTTTTCCGGGACTAGCTTCTCAGAGGAATGAGCAGTTCTTC.

Only a few counts were recorded for this clonotype. This chain connects TRBV2 to TRBJ2-2, with 9 bases aligning to TRBD1. The CDR3 has 15 amino acids. Germline trimming cut 4 bases from V and 6 bases from J; bases unmatched to any gene: 6. Germline lookup yields CDR1 SNHLY and CDR2 FYNNEI. Written as DNA, the CDR3 is TGTGCCAGCAGTGCGGGACAGGGATACGCCGGGGAGCTGTTTTTT. It translates to CASSAGQGYAGELFF.

There are many counts of this clonotype. This rearrangement joins TRBV10-2 to TRBJ1-3; possible D gene TRBD1, 5 bases. V was trimmed by 8 bases and J by 8 bases, leaving 16 bases between them. Germline CDR1 is WSHSY and CDR2 is SAAADI. CDR3 length: 13 amino acids. CDR3 nucleotide sequence: TGCGCCAGCGCCGGACAACGTTCGGACACCATATATTTT. Its protein product is CASAGQRSDTIYF.

This clonotype was seen a few times. The V call is TRBV4-2, the J call TRBJ1-5; 10 bases agree with TRBD1. Germline CDR1 reads LGHNA; CDR2 reads YNFKEQ. This CDR3 comprises 16 residues. V trimming: 0 bases; J trimming: 8 bases; junction bases outside the gene matches: 7. Here the CDR3 reads CASSQEGTGVLKPQHF. Here the CDR3 DNA reads TGTGCCAGCAGCCAAGAAGGGACAGGGGTTCTAAAGCCCCAGCATTTT.

The rearrangement links TRBV20-1 to TRBJ1-1; 10 bases line up with TRBD1. Per the germline V gene, CDR1 is DFQATT and CDR2 is SNEGSKA (reference sequence). V was clipped by 5 bases and J by 0 bases; unmatched bases: 6. The CDR3 consists of 15 residues. This CDR3 is CSAPGQGIMNTEAFF. DNA for the CDR3: TGCAGTGCTCCGGGACAGGGGATTATGAACACTGAAGCTTTCTTT.

The chain employs TRBV7-2 and TRBJ2-1; D ambiguous. In germline, CDR1 is SGHTA, CDR2 FQGNSA. The CDR3 is 14 amino acids. Trimming left V 5 bases short and J 5 bases short, with 13 bases between. DNA of the CDR3: TGTGCCAGCAGCCCACGCCCTGGACACAATGAGCAGTTCTTC. Translating gives CASSPRPGHNEQFF.

This clonotype was seen a handful of times. The chain joins TRBV6-2 or TRBV6-3 to TRBJ1-2; D not resolved. This CDR3 is built from 12 residues. CDR1 and CDR2 from the germline V gene are MNHEY and SVGEGT. Trimming stripped 6 bases from V and 3 bases from J, with 8 bases between. The CDR3 loop is CASRTSYYGYTF. CDR3 coding DNA: TGTGCCAGCAGGACAAGTTACTATGGCTACACCTTC.

This clonotype was counted a few times. V and J are TRBV2 and TRBJ1-2, with no clear D. The CDR3 extends over 14 amino acids. Trimming cost V 2 bases and J 1 base, with 8 bases left between them. Germline CDR1 SNHLY, CDR2 FYNNEI. Here the CDR3 reads CASSEFVGNYGYTF. CDR3 DNA: TGTGCCAGCAGTGAATTTGTCGGTAACTATGGCTACACCTTC. Full variable domain (remainder filled in from reference TRBV2 and TRBJ1-2): EPEVTQTPSHQVTQMGQEVILRCVPISNHLYFYWYRQILGQKVEFLVSFYNNEISEKSEIFDDQFSVERPDGSNFTLKIRSTKLEDSAMYFCASSEFVGNYGYTFGSGTRLTVV.

This rearrangement joins TRBV4-3 to TRBJ2-3; 7 positions agree with TRBD1. The CDR3 has 16 amino acids. CDR1 and CDR2 (germline): LGHNA, YSLEER. The ends lost 4 bases at V and 4 bases at J; junction bases unmatched: 11. The CDR3 DNA reads as TGCGCCAGCAGCCGAACGACAGGGCAGAGCGCAGATACGCAGTATTTT. This translates into CASSRTTGQSADTQYF.

The chain employs TRBV7-2 and TRBJ1-1, with 7 bases aligning to TRBD1. The CDR3 has 14 residues. Trimming cost V 5 bases and J 4 bases; bases outside gene matches: 7. CDR1 SGHTA and CDR2 FQGNSA come from the germline V gene. CDR3 region: CASSPRAGGTEAFF. In DNA, the CDR3 is TGTGCCAGCAGCCCAAGGGCAGGGGGCACTGAAGCTTTCTTT. The whole variable domain, remainder taken from reference TRBV7-2 and TRBJ1-1, is GAGVSQSPSNKVTEKGKDVELRCDPISGHTALYWYRQSLGQGLEFLIYFQGNSAPDKSGLPSDRFSAERTGGSVSTLTIQRTQQEDSAVYLCASSPRAGGTEAFFGQGTRLTVV.

The rearrangement uses TRBV27 and TRBJ2-7; 7 bases fit TRBD2. Trimming at V came to 4 bases and at J to 6 bases, leaving 9 bases not matched to a gene. Per the germline V gene, CDR1 is MNHEY and CDR2 is SMNVEV (reference sequence). The CDR3 covers 14 residues. The CDR3: CASSSRGRRAEQYF. The CDR3 coding sequence is TGTGCCAGCAGTTCGCGGGGGAGAAGGGCCGAGCAGTACTTC.

This clonotype was seen more than once but under ten times. This chain connects TRBV28 to TRBJ2-7; 7 positions agree with TRBD1. The CDR3 length is 14 residues. The ends lost 5 bases at V and 0 bases at J; junction bases unmatched: 4. Germline CDR1 is MDHEN and CDR2 is SYDVKM. CDR3 region: CASSEKGASYEQYF. The CDR3 DNA sequence: TGTGCCAGCAGTGAGAAGGGGGCCTCCTACGAGCAGTACTTC.

This clonotype was counted only a few times. V is TRBV3-1 and J is TRBJ2-7; D remains ambiguous. Germline V gene lookup returns CDR1 LGHDT and CDR2 YNNKEL (reference sequence). Trimming removed 4 bases at V and 0 bases at J, with 13 bases between. The CDR3 contains 15 residues. The CDR3 nucleotides are TGTGCCAGCAGCCTTCTGGGGAAGAGCTCCTACGAGCAGTACTTC. Protein product: CASSLLGKSSYEQYF.

This clonotype was seen ten or more times. The J gene is TRBJ1-2, the V gene TRBV4-2; D ambiguous. Germline CDR1 and CDR2: LGHNA and YNFKEQ. CDR3 length: 13 residues. The germline V and J ends were trimmed by 4 bases and 3 bases, with 9 bases remaining between them. The DNA of the CDR3 is TGTGCCAGCAGCCCCGAGGTGGACTATGGCTACACCTTC. Translating it yields CASSPEVDYGYTF.

The V gene is TRBV12-3 or TRBV12-4, the J gene TRBJ2-4; D uncertain. The CDR3 is made up of 14 amino acids. The germline V and J ends were trimmed by 9 bases and 0 bases, with 12 bases remaining between them. In DNA form, the CDR3 reads TGTGCCAGTGAAGACTCACTAGCCAAAAACATTCAGTACTTC. It codes for CASEDSLAKNIQYF.

The chain joins TRBV13 to TRBJ2-1; D unclear. In germline, CDR1 is PRHDT, CDR2 FYEKMQ (reference sequence). This CDR3 is built from 17 residues. Trimming pared 4 bases from V and 5 bases from J, leaving 21 bases between. CDR3 DNA sequence: TGTGCCAGCAGCTCCTCATTCCGGCTAGGTGGAAACAATGAGCAGTTCTTC. Translation: CASSSSFRLGGNNEQFF.

This clonotype was observed a few times. This chain connects TRBV29-1 to TRBJ1-2; D unresolved. The CDR3 runs to 12 residues. V dropped 4 bases and J dropped 8 bases, with 14 bases sitting between them. Germline V lookup: CDR1 SQVTM, CDR2 ANQGSEA. The CDR3 reads CSVVGGFRGYTF. CDR3 coding DNA: TGCAGCGTTGTAGGTGGTTTTAGGGGCTACACCTTC.

There are a few counts of this clonotype. CDR3 nucleotides: TGCAGTGCACACCACCGGGACAGGACCTACGAGCAGTACTTC. The encoded protein is CSAHHRDRTYEQYF. The chain recombines TRBV20-1 with TRBJ2-7, with 8 bases lining up with TRBD1. The CDR3 loop spans 14 amino acids. V lost 6 bases, J lost 2 bases, and 9 bases stayed unmatched. CDR1 is DFQATT, CDR2 SNEGSKA, per germline (reference sequence).

This clonotype occurred a few times. The chain links TRBV10-2 to TRBJ2-7; 8 bases line up with TRBD1. The trim removed 7 bases at V and 3 bases at J, leaving 8 bases unmatched. The germline gives CDR1 WSHSY, CDR2 SAAADI. This CDR3 spans 14 amino acids. The CDR3 spells CASIAVGQGYEQYF. Written as DNA, the CDR3 is TGCGCCAGCATCGCGGTCGGACAGGGCTACGAGCAGTACTTC.

The chain uses TRBV20-1 and TRBJ2-3; D might be TRBD1 (8 bases). The CDR3 spans 14 residues. Trimming stripped 7 bases from V and 5 bases from J, with 19 bases between. Germline CDR1 DFQATT, CDR2 SNEGSKA (reference sequence). CDR3 loop: CSVSGGGSGDTQYF. The CDR3 region has the DNA TGCAGTGTTTCAGGGGGCGGGAGTGGAGATACGCAGTATTTT.

The rearrangement links TRBV6-2 or TRBV6-3 to TRBJ2-1, with D possibly matching TRBD2 (6 bases). Trimming took off 5 bases at V and 12 bases at J, with 11 bases between the two ends. The CDR3 loop spans 11 amino acids. Germline values: CDR1 MNHEY, CDR2 SVGEGT. CDR3 loop: CASSTGGGQFF. The CDR3 nucleotides are TGTGCCAGCAGTACCGGGGGTGGGCAGTTCTTC.

This clonotype occurred a few times. The rearrangement uses TRBV6-6 and TRBJ1-1; TRBD1 matches 7 bases. The CDR3 runs to 13 residues. The germline V gene encodes CDR1 MNHNY and CDR2 SVGAGI (reference sequence). After removal of 4 bases from V and 2 bases from J, the junction contained 1 base not matched to a gene. Here the CDR3 DNA reads TGTGCCAGCAGTTGGGACAGTAACACTGAAGCTTTCTTT. It yields the protein CASSWDSNTEAFF.

In its sample, this clonotype was seen many times. CDR3 nucleotides: TGTGCCAGCACCGACATGGACAGGGGTGAAAAACTGTTTTTT. Its protein is CASTDMDRGEKLFF. This chain uses TRBV12-3 or TRBV12-4 with TRBJ1-4, with 9 bases identical to TRBD1. CDR3 length equals 14 residues. Unmatched junction bases numbered 7, after V lost 7 bases and J lost 7 bases.

This clonotype was counted only a few times. This chain joins TRBV24-1 and TRBJ2-3; the D is unclear. This CDR3 spans 15 amino acids. Germline lookup yields CDR1 KGHDR and CDR2 SFDVKD. Trimming removed 6 bases at V and 0 bases at J, with 12 bases between. The chain's CDR3 is CATSFTRGSTDTQYF. In DNA form, the CDR3 reads TGTGCCACCAGTTTCACCAGAGGCAGCACAGATACGCAGTATTTT.

This clonotype was seen many times. The V gene is TRBV28, the J gene TRBJ1-1; no clear D gene. The CDR3 extends over 12 amino acids. Trimming stripped 1 base from V and 2 bases from J, with 2 bases between. Germline V gene data show CDR1 as MDHEN and CDR2 as SYDVKM. This chain's CDR3 is CASSLFNTEAFF. The DNA for the CDR3 is TGTGCCAGCAGTTTATTTAACACTGAAGCTTTCTTT.

Note on this clonotype: A read error may account for a junction end that differs from germline. The rearrangement uses TRBV5-5 and TRBJ2-3; weak D call: TRBD2 (6 bases). Looked up from germline, CDR1 is SGHKS and CDR2 is YYEKEE (reference sequence). The CDR3 length is 15 residues. The CDR3 DNA reads as TGTGCAAGCAGCTTTAGCGGAGCCCCCACAGATAAGCAGTATTTT. This codes for CASSFSGAPTDKQYF.

CDR3 in amino acids: CASSLDPGHEQYF. CDR3 coding DNA: TGTGCCAGCAGCCTGGACCCGGGTCACGAGCAGTACTTC. The rearrangement links TRBV7-9 to TRBJ2-7; D not resolved. The V end was cut by 5 bases, the J end by 5 bases, with 13 bases between. The CDR3 consists of 13 residues. Germline V gene data show CDR1 as SEHNR and CDR2 as FQNEAQ (reference sequence).

The chain uses TRBV5-5 and TRBJ1-6; D uncertain. The CDR3 consists of 16 residues. Trimming stripped 0 bases from V and 5 bases from J, with 12 bases between. CDR1 is SGHKS and CDR2 is YYEKEE in the germline V gene (reference sequence). The CDR3 DNA reads as TGTGCCAGCAGCTTGGCCACGGCAGCAAATAATTCACCCCTCCACTTT. It specifies CASSLATAANNSPLHF. Variable domain in full (rest from reference TRBV5-5 and TRBJ1-6): DAGVTQSPTHLIKTRGQQVTLRCSPISGHKSVSWYQQVLGQGPQFIFQYYEKEERGRGNFPDRFSARQFPNYSSELNVNALLLGDSALYLCASSLATAANNSPLHFGNGTRLTVT.

This clonotype was detected only once. The CDR3 protein is CASSYGENYGYTF. The DNA for the CDR3 is TGTGCCAGCAGTTACGGGGAGAACTATGGCTACACCTTC. The chain has TRBV12-3 or TRBV12-4 and TRBJ1-2; D not resolved. The CDR3 contains 13 residues. The V gene lost 4 bases and the J gene lost 2 bases, with 8 bases spanning the gap.

This clonotype was recorded at least ten times. V and J are TRBV7-9 and TRBJ2-1; D might be TRBD1 or TRBD2, each matching 5 bases. V shed 1 base and J shed 5 bases, with 12 bases lying between them. Germline V CDR1 and CDR2: SEHNR, FQNEAQ (reference sequence). The CDR3 has 15 residues. CDR3 in DNA: TGTGCCAGCAGCTTAGGTGGGACCCACAACAATGAGCAGTTCTTC. Residues: CASSLGGTHNNEQFF.